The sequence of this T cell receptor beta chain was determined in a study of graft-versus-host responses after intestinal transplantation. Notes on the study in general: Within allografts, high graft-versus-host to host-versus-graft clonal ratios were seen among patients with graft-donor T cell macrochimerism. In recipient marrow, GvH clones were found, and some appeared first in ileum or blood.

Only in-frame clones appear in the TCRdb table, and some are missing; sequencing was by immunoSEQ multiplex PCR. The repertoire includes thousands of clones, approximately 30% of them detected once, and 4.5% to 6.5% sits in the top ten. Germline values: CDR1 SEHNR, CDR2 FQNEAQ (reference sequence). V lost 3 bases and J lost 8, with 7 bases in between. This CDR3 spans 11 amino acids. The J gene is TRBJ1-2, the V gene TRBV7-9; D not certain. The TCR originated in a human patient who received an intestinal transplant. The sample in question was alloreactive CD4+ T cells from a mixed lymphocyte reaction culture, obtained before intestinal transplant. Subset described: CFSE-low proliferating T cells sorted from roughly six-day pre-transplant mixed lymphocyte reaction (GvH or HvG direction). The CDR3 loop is CASSFREGYTF. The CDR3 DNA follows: TGTGCCAGCAGCTTCCGGGAAGGCTACACCTTC. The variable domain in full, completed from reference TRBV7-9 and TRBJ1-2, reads DTGVSQNPRHKITKRGQNVTFRCDPISEHNRLYWYRQTLGQGPEFLTYFQNEAQLEKSRLLSDRFSAERPKGSFSTLEIQRTEQGDSAMYLCASSFREGYTFGSGTRLTVV.